A single sample is the source of the 17 T cell receptor beta chains below, sequenced in a study of blood T cell repertoires in COVID-19. Libraries were prepared by immunoSEQ multiplex PCR; TCRdb keeps only in-frame clonotypes and omits some of them. The sample records approximately 300,000 clones, around 84% being singletons. Sequencing was done on a sample of PBMCs or T cells enriched from blood (not recorded which). All receptors come from a woman in her twenties or thirties who had been exposed to COVID-19.

This clone has only one observation. This chain joins TRBV19 and TRBJ1-5; D is undetermined. From germline, CDR1 is LNHDA and CDR2 SQIVND (reference sequence). V was trimmed by 1 base and J by 4 bases, leaving 5 bases between them. CDR3 length: 13 residues. The CDR3 reads CASSIALNQPQHF. The CDR3 DNA sequence: TGTGCCAGTAGTATAGCCTTGAATCAGCCCCAGCATTTT.

The V gene is TRBV11-2, the J gene TRBJ2-3; maybe TRBD2 (6 bases). Trimming took off 4 bases at V and 6 bases at J, with 14 bases between the two ends. CDR1 SGHAT and CDR2 FQNNGV come from the germline V gene. The CDR3 loop spans 14 amino acids. CDR3 residues: CASSSGPRGDTQYF. DNA of the CDR3: TGTGCCAGCAGCTCGGGACCCCGGGGGGATACGCAGTATTTT.

The gene calls are TRBV28 and TRBJ1-3; no definite D call. There are 14 residues in the CDR3. From germline, CDR1 is MDHEN and CDR2 SYDVKM. V dropped 10 bases and J dropped 0 bases, with 13 bases sitting between them. The CDR3 protein is CAKKQITSGNTIYF. CDR3 DNA: TGTGCCAAAAAACAGATTACCTCTGGAAACACCATATATTTT. Using reference TRBV28 and TRBJ1-3 for the parts outside the CDR3, the full variable domain is DVKVTQSSRYLVKRTGEKVFLECVQDMDHENMFWYRQDPGLGLRLIYFSYDVKMKEKGDIPEGYSVSREKKERFSLILESASTNQTSMYLCAKKQITSGNTIYFGEGSWLTVV.

The chain combines TRBV30 with TRBJ1-2, with TRBD1 identical over 7 bases. This CDR3 has 17 amino acids. V lost 2 bases and J lost 1; bases outside the gene matches: 13. Per the germline V gene, CDR1 is GTSNPN and CDR2 is SVGIG (reference sequence). The CDR3 sequence is CAWSTKGGQRYNYGYTF. The CDR3 nucleotides are TGTGCCTGGAGTACAAAAGGGGGACAGCGCTATAACTATGGCTACACCTTC.

The rearrangement joins TRBV4-1 to TRBJ1-2, with D possibly TRBD1 on 5 matching bases. Trimming removed 0 bases from V and 2 bases from J, with 16 bases in between. The germline V gene encodes CDR1 MGHRA and CDR2 YSYEKL. This CDR3 region has 17 residues. CDR3: CASSQDSVLQANYGYTF. The CDR3 coding sequence is TGCGCCAGCAGCCAAGACTCAGTCTTACAGGCCAACTATGGCTACACCTTC.

This clone has just a few counts. The chain recombines TRBV18 with TRBJ2-7; 7 bases match TRBD1. The CDR3 runs 14 residues. CDR1 KGHSH and CDR2 LQKENI come from the germline V gene. Trimming removed 3 bases from V and 2 bases from J; junction bases left unmatched: 4. CDR3 sequence reads: CASSPRQGTYEQYF. CDR3 nucleotides: TGTGCCAGCTCACCCCGACAGGGTACCTACGAGCAGTACTTC.

The rearrangement uses TRBV9 and TRBJ2-2; D not certain. CDR1 is SGDLS and CDR2 is YYNGEE in the germline V gene. CDR3 size: 11 residues. V was pared by 4 bases and J by 6 bases, with 4 bases between. The CDR3: CASSLPGELFF. The CDR3 nucleotides are TGTGCCAGCAGCCTCCCCGGGGAGCTGTTTTTT.

By frequency in the sample, this clone is medium-sized. The chain has TRBV5-8 and TRBJ2-3, with 8 bases matching TRBD2. CDR1 is SGHTS and CDR2 is YDEGEE in the germline V gene. The CDR3 covers 16 residues. With V trimmed by 1 base and J by 3 bases, 7 bases remained unmatched. As DNA, the CDR3 is TGTGCCAGCAGCTTGACAAGCGGGGGATGGACAGATACGCAGTATTTT. Protein: CASSLTSGGWTDTQYF.

Here the CDR3 DNA reads TGTGCCAGCAGTTTAGGAGGGGGCAATACTGAAGCTTTCTTT. This encodes CASSLGGGNTEAFF. The gene calls are TRBV28 and TRBJ1-1, with 7 bases fitting TRBD1. The V and J ends lost 2 bases and 5 bases, in that order; junction bases with no gene match: 5. There are 14 residues in the CDR3. The germline gives CDR1 MDHEN, CDR2 SYDVKM. The variable domain in full, completed from reference TRBV28 and TRBJ1-1, reads DVKVTQSSRYLVKRTGEKVFLECVQDMDHENMFWYRQDPGLGLRLIYFSYDVKMKEKGDIPEGYSVSREKKERFSLILESASTNQTSMYLCASSLGGGNTEAFFGQGTRLTVV.

The rearrangement joins TRBV21-1 to TRBJ1-4; the table calls TRBD1, which could not be checked here. TRBV21-1 is annotated as a pseudogene. The CDR3 covers 18 residues. CDR3 in DNA: TGTGCCAGCAGCATTACGGACAGGGGAGTGGTAACTAATGAAAAACTGTTTTTT. Protein sequence: CASSITDRGVVTNEKLFF.

The chain carries TRBV5-1 and TRBJ2-2, with D tentatively TRBD2 (6 bases). The CDR3 spans 17 residues. V gave up 0 bases and J gave up 4 bases, with 16 bases separating them. Germline V lookup: CDR1 SGHRS, CDR2 YFSETQ. The CDR3 DNA follows: TGCGCCAGCAGCTTGGCCGGCGGGGCTCGGGGCACCGGGGAGCTGTTTTTT. It yields the protein CASSLAGGARGTGELFF.

The count of this clone is one. The chain is built from TRBV9 and TRBJ1-1; D gene unclear. This CDR3 contains 14 residues. The germline CDR1 and CDR2 sequences are SGDLS and YYNGEE. V was pared by 0 bases and J by 1 base, with 7 bases between. The CDR3 protein is CASSVEAQNTEAFF. The CDR3, as DNA: TGTGCCAGCAGCGTAGAAGCGCAGAACACTGAAGCTTTCTTT. Together with reference TRBV9 and TRBJ1-1, the CDR3 gives the full variable domain: DSGVTQTPKHLITATGQRVTLRCSPRSGDLSVYWYQQSLDQGLQFLIQYYNGEERAKGNILERFSAQQFPDLHSELNLSSLELGDSALYFCASSVEAQNTEAFFGQGTRLTVV.

The chain links TRBV9 to TRBJ2-5; 9 bases align to TRBD1. The CDR3 loop spans 14 amino acids. The trim removed 4 bases at V and 5 bases at J, leaving 6 bases unmatched. Germline CDR1 is SGDLS and CDR2 is YYNGEE. The CDR3 here is CASSSTGGDETQYF. CDR3 nucleotides: TGTGCCAGCAGCTCAACAGGGGGCGACGAGACCCAGTACTTC.

The genes are TRBV7-2 and TRBJ1-1; 8 bases are shared with TRBD1. The junction had 7 bases not matched to a gene; V was cut back by 8 bases and J by 5 bases. Looked up from germline, CDR1 is SGHTA and CDR2 is FQGNSA. CDR3 length: 13 amino acids. CDR3 amino acids: CASGRQGRTEAFF. DNA of the CDR3: TGTGCCAGCGGGCGACAGGGGCGGACTGAAGCTTTCTTT.

The chain combines TRBV28 with TRBJ2-2; 13 nucleotides match TRBD2. CDR1 and CDR2 (germline): MDHEN, SYDVKM. CDR3 length equals 18 residues. J gave up 4 bases and V 6 bases, and 11 bases lay outside the gene matches. The CDR3 sequence: CASRELRTSGSTTGELFF. The CDR3 DNA is TGTGCCAGCAGAGAACTCCGGACTAGCGGGAGTACCACCGGGGAGCTGTTTTTT.

This clone was found once. CDR3 in amino acids: CASSIGSGLGAQETQYF. For the CDR3, the DNA is TGTGCCAGTAGTATCGGGTCGGGGTTGGGAGCTCAAGAGACCCAGTACTTC. This chain joins TRBV19 and TRBJ2-5; D is possibly TRBD2 (5 bases). The CDR3 runs to 17 residues. V was clipped by 3 bases and J by 2 bases, with 19 bases between them. The germline CDR1 and CDR2 sequences are LNHDA and SQIVND (reference sequence).

V and J are TRBV5-1 and TRBJ2-1, with TRBD2 identical over 9 bases. The CDR3 extends over 12 amino acids. The germline gives CDR1 SGHRS, CDR2 YFSETQ. The V and J ends lost 4 bases and 7 bases, in that order; junction bases with no gene match: 0. This CDR3 reads CASSAGGNEQFF. The CDR3 coding sequence is TGCGCCAGCAGCGCGGGGGGGAATGAGCAGTTCTTC. Full variable domain (outside the CDR3, taken from reference TRBV5-1 and TRBJ2-1): KAGVTQTPRYLIKTRGQQVTLSCSPISGHRSVSWYQQTPGQGLQFLFEYFSETQRNKGNFPGRFSGRQFSNSRSEMNVSTLELGDSALYLCASSAGGNEQFFGPGTRLTVL.